The present T cell receptor (beta chain) was sequenced within a study of control samples from healthy donors and cancer patients. Germline values: CDR1 MDHEN, CDR2 SYDVKM. The CDR3 consists of 19 residues. V trimming: 9 bases; J trimming: 6 bases; junction bases outside the gene matches: 21. Sequencing used immunoSEQ multiplex PCR; TCRdb keeps in-frame clones, though not all of them. The table shows roughly 200,000 clones, with about 94% occurring only once. The material sequenced was blood. The chain combines TRBV28 with TRBJ1-5, with 12 bases that match TRBD1. This receptor was taken from a man aged 50 to 60 in good health. CDR3 in DNA: TGTGCCAGAATATGTAGGGGACAGGGGGCGAAAGGCCAAATTCAGCCCCAGCATTTT. Protein: CARICRGQGAKGQIQPQHF.